One T cell receptor (beta chain) is described in this entry. The antigen is unknown. TCRdb's table, derived via immunoSEQ multiplex PCR, lists solely in-frame clones and lacks some. The sample contains tens of thousands of clones, around 91% of which appear only once. The V and J ends lost 0 bases and 0 bases, in that order; junction bases with no gene match: 8. The CDR3 has 17 residues. Germline V gives CDR1 SGDLS, CDR2 YYNGEE. This sample was included in a study of graft-versus-host responses after intestinal transplantation. Study at large: Recipients were all induced with anti-thymocyte globulin, then given tacrolimus and steroids for around three years.

General study results and limits: Early HvG declines after transplant were associated with peak circulating GvH clone levels. Some GvH clones were seen earlier in gut or blood, suggesting intestinal origin.

The clonotype was recovered from a human patient who received an intestinal transplant, so some T cells may come from the graft donor. The chain carries TRBV9 and TRBJ2-7, with TRBD2 identical over 8 bases. The input for sequencing was PBMCs, taken 118 days after intestinal transplantation. CDR3 region: CASSVGASGYFSYEQYF. For the CDR3, the DNA is TGTGCCAGCAGCGTAGGGGCTAGCGGGTACTTCTCCTACGAGCAGTACTTC.